This T cell receptor beta chain was recorded in a study of blood T cell repertoires in COVID-19 (dated by TCRdb to about 2020). About the study as a whole: Collaborator samples came from the United States, Italy and Spain and covered acute and convalescent phases of COVID-19. The prospective study material was composed of cDNA or gDNA derived from T cells, B-cell-depleted T cells, or PBMCs. Deeply sampled blood TCRbeta repertoires from subjects exposed to, actively infected with, or recovered from COVID-19 were included in the dataset. The repertoires were released in a freely available public database intended as a resource for research on the immune response to SARS-CoV-2. The samples were drawn from the first 160 participants of the ongoing ImmuneRACE study and from some 1,300 subjects provided by 6 global collaborators. The sample metadata nearly always contained a de-identified subject ID, COVID-19 status, age in years and sex. Where available, HLA class I and class II types were taken from metadata supplied by the sample provider and were not determined by assay-based typing. Overall results and qualifications from the work: How much clinical and demographic metadata was included differed by source and by participant, and the metadata was provided uncurated.

As to this clone: Its antigen is not yet known. Base qualities are missing; no much larger clone stands one base away.

Its CDR3 holds 13 amino acids, cysteine through phenylalanine. The read is trimmed to its CDR3 DNA, 39 bases read in frame from base 1. V sheds 3 bases and J sheds 8 bases, leaving 13 bases between their ends. Participants in the prospective study were aged roughly 18 to 100 years, lived in under 30 United States geographic areas, and enrolled through a virtual design. In the prospective study, cohorts were assigned on the basis of participant-reported clinical history obtained from a screening survey and a study questionnaire. Recovered participants in ImmuneRACE Cohort 3 were defined by two consecutive negative NP/OP PCR tests, clearance by a healthcare professional, or resolution of symptoms. In the prospective study, whole blood, serum and a nasopharyngeal or oropharyngeal swab were collected from each participant by mobile phlebotomists. Prospective study participants could optionally give additional blood draws and questionnaires over an approximately two-month period. Prospective study blood samples were shipped either frozen or at room temperature before DNA extraction.

The immunoSEQ Assay, a bias-controlled multiplex PCR, was used to amplify TCRbeta CDR3 regions from genomic DNA. On the authors' methods: The number of nucleated cells in each sample was estimated by amplification of reference gene primers within the assay. To quantify the absolute abundance of each unique TCRbeta CDR3 rearrangement, sequence reads were collapsed and filtered. For each sample, productive Simpson clonality was calculated by taking the square root of Simpson's diversity index across productive rearrangements. TCRdb retrieved this table from immuneACCESS and kept in-frame rearrangements only. Not all clones are present; in checked studies, unresolved V genes account for under half, and no reason is known for the remainder. For V, J and clone size, that table is used; D and trimming come from the DNA. This sample lists about 270,000 clones; around nine tenths were detected once. The top ten constitute under 3% of the sample.

The chain employs TRBV12-3 or TRBV12-4 and TRBJ1-1, with TRBD1 tentatively as D gene (6 bases match). Source material: PBMCs or T cells enriched from blood (not recorded which). The TCR comes from a woman aged 18 to 35 who had recovered from COVID-19. In nucleotide form, the sequence is TGTGCCAGCAGTTTTTCAGCGACAGGCGAAGCTTTCTTT. This encodes CASSFSATGEAFF.